This T cell receptor (beta chain) is drawn from a study of graft-versus-host responses after intestinal transplantation. The CDR3 runs 14 residues. Germline CDR1 SNHLY, CDR2 FYNNEI. V was pared by 7 bases and J by 4 bases, with 16 bases between. This clone was counted a few times. The antigen remains undetermined. TCRdb's table, derived via immunoSEQ multiplex PCR, lists solely in-frame clones and lacks some. The sample has 96,000 or so clones, 92% seen once; the top ten hold approximately 0.17%. This clonotype was sampled from a human donor who received an intestinal transplant. Here the sequenced sample was unstimulated CD4+ T cells sorted from spleen or lymph node cells, taken before intestinal transplant. This chain joins TRBV2 and TRBJ1-2, with D maybe TRBD1 (6 bases). The CDR3 nucleotides read TGTGCCAGCACCGTTTCAACAGGGACCTATGGCTACACCTTC. As protein: CASTVSTGTYGYTF.